This T cell receptor (beta chain) is from a study of blood T cell repertoires in COVID-19. Profiled with immunoSEQ multiplex PCR; TCRdb holds only in-frame clones, not every one. The table lists fewer than 250,000 clones, about 87% of them singletons. While infection was still active, Seattle patients were enrolled and then followed longitudinally. The V end lost 3 bases, the J end lost 1 base, and 11 bases lay between the germline ends. Germline V gene lookup returns CDR1 SGDLS and CDR2 YYNGEE. CDR3 length equals 14 residues. The sequence was obtained from a man between 25 and 39 years old with COVID-19, enrolled during active disease. Sequenced: peripheral blood. This rearrangement joins TRBV9 to TRBJ2-7, with D possibly matching TRBD2 (5 bases). The CDR3 DNA sequence: TGTGCCAGCAGCGAGACGGGGATTTCCTACGAGCAGTACTTC. Translating it yields CASSETGISYEQYF.